Included here is one TCR beta chain sequence, with context. The data were produced by immunoSEQ multiplex PCR, yet TCRdb's version contains in-frame clones alone and is incomplete. The data contain approximately 37,000 clones, more than 90% of them singletons. The data were taken from a study of blood T cell repertoires in COVID-19. Study at large: COVID-19 samples collected from the United States, Italy and Spain covered acute and convalescent phases. Sources were T cells, B-cell-depleted T cells, or PBMCs; the material itself was cDNA or gDNA.

Germline assignment: CDR1 SGHTA and CDR2 FQGNSA. The V end was cut by 3 bases, the J end by 2 bases, with 12 bases between. The CDR3 extends over 15 amino acids. The J gene is TRBJ2-3, the V gene TRBV7-2; D is unresolved. Material for sequencing was peripheral blood. The source of this sequence is an elderly woman with acute or convalescent COVID-19. CDR3 sequence reads: CASSFGSSYTDTQYF. The CDR3 nucleotides read TGTGCCAGCAGCTTTGGCAGTTCGTACACAGATACGCAGTATTTT.